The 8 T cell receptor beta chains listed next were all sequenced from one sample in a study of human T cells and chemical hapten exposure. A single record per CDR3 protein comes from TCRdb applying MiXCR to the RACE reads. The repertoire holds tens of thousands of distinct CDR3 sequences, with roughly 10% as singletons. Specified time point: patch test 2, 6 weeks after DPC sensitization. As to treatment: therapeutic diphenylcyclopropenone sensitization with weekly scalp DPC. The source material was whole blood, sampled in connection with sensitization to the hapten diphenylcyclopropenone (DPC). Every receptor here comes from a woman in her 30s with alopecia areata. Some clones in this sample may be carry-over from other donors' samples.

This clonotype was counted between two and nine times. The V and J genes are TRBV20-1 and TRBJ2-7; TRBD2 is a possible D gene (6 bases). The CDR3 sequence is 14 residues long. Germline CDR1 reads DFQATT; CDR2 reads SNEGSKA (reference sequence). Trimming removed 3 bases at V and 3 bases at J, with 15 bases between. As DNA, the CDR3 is TGCAGTGCTAGCGCTCGTGGACTAAACTACGAGCAGTACTTC. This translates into CSASARGLNYEQYF.

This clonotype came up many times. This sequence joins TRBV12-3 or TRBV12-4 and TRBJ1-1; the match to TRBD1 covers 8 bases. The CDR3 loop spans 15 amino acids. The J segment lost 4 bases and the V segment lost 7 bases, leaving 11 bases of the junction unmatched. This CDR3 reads CASTPGGQGGTEAFF. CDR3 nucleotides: TGTGCCAGCACCCCCGGAGGACAGGGCGGCACTGAAGCTTTCTTT.

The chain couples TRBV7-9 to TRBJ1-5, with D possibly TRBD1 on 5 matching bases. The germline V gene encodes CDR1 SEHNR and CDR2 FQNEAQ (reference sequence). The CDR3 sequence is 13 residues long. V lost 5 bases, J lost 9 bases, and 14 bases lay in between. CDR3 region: CASSPGPGRPQHF. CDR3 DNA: TGTGCCAGCAGCCCCGGGCCAGGGAGGCCCCAGCATTTT.

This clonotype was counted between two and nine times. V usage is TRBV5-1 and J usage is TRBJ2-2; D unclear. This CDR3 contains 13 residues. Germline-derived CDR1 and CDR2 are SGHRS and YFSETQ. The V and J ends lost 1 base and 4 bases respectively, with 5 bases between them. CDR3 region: CASSLLGTGELFF. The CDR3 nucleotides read TGCGCCAGCAGCTTGTTGGGCACCGGGGAGCTGTTTTTT.

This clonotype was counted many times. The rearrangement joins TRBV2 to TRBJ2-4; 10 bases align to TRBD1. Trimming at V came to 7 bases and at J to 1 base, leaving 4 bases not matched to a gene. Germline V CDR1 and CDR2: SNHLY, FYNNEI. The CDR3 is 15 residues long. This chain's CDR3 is CASKGQGLAKNIQYF. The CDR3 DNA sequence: TGTGCCAGCAAGGGACAGGGGTTGGCCAAAAACATTCAGTACTTC. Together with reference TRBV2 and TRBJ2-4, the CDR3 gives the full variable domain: EPEVTQTPSHQVTQMGQEVILRCVPISNHLYFYWYRQILGQKVEFLVSFYNNEISEKSEIFDDQFSVERPDGSNFTLKIRSTKLEDSAMYFCASKGQGLAKNIQYFGAGTRLSVL.

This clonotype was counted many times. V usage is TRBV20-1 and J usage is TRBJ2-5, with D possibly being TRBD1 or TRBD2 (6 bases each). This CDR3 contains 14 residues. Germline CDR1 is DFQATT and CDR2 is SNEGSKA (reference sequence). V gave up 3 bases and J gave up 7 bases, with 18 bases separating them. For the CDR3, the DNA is TGCAGTGCTAGGCGGGGACACTCCAGGGGGACCCAGTACTTC. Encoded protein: CSARRGHSRGTQYF.

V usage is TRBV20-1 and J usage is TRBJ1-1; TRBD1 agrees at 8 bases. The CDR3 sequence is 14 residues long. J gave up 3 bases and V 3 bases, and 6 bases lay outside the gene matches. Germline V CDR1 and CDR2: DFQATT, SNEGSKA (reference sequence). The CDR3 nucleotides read TGCAGTGCTAGCCTACAGGGGGTGGACACTGAAGCTTTCTTT. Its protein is CSASLQGVDTEAFF.

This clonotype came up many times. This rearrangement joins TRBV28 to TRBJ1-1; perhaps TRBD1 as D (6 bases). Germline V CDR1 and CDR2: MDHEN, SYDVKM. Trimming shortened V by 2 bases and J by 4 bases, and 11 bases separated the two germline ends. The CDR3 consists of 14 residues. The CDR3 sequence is CASSLRWGATEAFF. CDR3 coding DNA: TGTGCCAGCAGTTTACGGTGGGGGGCCACTGAAGCTTTCTTT. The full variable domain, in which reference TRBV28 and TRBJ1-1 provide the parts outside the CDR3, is DVKVTQSSRYLVKRTGEKVFLECVQDMDHENMFWYRQDPGLGLRLIYFSYDVKMKEKGDIPEGYSVSREKKERFSLILESASTNQTSMYLCASSLRWGATEAFFGQGTRLTVV.